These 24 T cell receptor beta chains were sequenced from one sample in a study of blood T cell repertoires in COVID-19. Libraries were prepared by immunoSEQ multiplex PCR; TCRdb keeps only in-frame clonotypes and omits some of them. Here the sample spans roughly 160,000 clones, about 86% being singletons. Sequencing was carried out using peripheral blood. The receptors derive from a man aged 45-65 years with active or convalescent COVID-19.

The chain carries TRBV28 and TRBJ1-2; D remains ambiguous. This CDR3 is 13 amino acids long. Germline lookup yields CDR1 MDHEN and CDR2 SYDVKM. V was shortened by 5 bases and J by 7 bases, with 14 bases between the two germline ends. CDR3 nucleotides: TGTGCCAGCAGTGGTGCCAGGTCAGGTGGCTACACCTTC. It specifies CASSGARSGGYTF.

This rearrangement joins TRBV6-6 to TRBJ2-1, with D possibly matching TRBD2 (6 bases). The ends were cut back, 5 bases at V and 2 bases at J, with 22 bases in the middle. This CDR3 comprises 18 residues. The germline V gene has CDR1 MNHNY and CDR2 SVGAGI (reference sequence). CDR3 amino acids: CASSRPLSGVGPYNEQFF. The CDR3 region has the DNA TGTGCCAGCAGTCGACCTCTCTCGGGGGTGGGCCCCTACAATGAGCAGTTCTTC.

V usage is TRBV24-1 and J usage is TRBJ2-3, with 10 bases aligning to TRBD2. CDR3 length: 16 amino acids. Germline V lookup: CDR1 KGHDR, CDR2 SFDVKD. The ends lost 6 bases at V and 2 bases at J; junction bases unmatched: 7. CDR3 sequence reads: CATSSASGGHTDTQYF. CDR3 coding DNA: TGTGCCACCAGTTCGGCTAGCGGGGGACACACAGATACGCAGTATTTT.

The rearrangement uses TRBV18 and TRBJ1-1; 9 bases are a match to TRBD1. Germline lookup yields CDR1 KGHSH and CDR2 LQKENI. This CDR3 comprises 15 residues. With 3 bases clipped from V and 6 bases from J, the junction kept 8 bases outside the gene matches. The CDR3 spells CASSPDRGLIPEAFF. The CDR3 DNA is TGTGCCAGCTCACCCGACAGGGGGTTAATTCCTGAAGCTTTCTTT.

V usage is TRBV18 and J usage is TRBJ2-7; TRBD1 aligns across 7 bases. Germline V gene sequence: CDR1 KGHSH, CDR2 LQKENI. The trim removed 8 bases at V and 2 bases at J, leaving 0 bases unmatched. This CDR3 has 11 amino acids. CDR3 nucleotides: TGTGCCAGCCAGGGGGCCTACGAGCAGTACTTC. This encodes CASQGAYEQYF.

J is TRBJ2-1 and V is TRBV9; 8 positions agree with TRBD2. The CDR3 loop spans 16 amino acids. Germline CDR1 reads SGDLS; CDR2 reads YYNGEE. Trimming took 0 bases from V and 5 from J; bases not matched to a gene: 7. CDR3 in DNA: TGTGCCAGCAGCGTAGTAGGTAGCGGGGCAAACAATGAGCAGTTCTTC. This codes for CASSVVGSGANNEQFF.

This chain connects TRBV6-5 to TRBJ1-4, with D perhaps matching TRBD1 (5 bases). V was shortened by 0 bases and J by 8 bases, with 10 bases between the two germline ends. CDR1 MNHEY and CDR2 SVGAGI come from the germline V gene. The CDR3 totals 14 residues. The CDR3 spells CASSYSAGKEKLFF. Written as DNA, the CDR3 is TGTGCCAGCAGTTACTCGGCAGGGAAAGAAAAACTGTTTTTT.

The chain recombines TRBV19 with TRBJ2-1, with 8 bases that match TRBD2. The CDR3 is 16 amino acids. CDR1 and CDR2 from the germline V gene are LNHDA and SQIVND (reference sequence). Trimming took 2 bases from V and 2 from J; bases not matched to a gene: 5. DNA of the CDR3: TGTGCCAGTAGTATACGCCTAGCGGGTACCTACAATGAGCAGTTCTTC. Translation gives CASSIRLAGTYNEQFF.

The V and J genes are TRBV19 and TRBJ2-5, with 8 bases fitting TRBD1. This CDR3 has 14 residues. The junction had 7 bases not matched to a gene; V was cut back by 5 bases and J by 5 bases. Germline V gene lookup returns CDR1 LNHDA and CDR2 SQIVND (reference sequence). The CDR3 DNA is TGTGCCAGTAGTGCCCGACAGGGGTGGGAGACCCAGTACTTC. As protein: CASSARQGWETQYF.

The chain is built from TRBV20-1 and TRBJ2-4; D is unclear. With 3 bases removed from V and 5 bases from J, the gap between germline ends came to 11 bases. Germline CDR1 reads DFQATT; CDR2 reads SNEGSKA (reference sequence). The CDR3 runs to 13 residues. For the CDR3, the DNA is TGCAGTGCTAGTTTACAGAGCCAAAACATTCAGTACTTC. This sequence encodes CSASLQSQNIQYF.

Written as DNA, the CDR3 is TGTGCCAGCAGCCTAATAGCGGGGGGAGTCGAGACCCAGTACTTC. Its protein is CASSLIAGGVETQYF. The genes are TRBV7-6 and TRBJ2-5; 10 bases agree with TRBD2. Per the germline V gene, CDR1 is SGHVS and CDR2 is FNYEAQ. The CDR3 sequence is 15 residues long. V was pared by 5 bases and J by 5 bases, with 8 bases of the junction left unmatched.

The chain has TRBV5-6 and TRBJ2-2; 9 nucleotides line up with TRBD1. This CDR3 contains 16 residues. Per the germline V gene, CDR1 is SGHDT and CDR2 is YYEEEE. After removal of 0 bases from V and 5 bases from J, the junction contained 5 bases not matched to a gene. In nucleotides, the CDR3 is TGTGCCAGCAGCTTGGAAGGACAGGGGTTTACCGGGGAGCTGTTTTTT. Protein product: CASSLEGQGFTGELFF.

The CDR3 DNA reads TGTGCCAGTAGTCTTCTTATCTCTGGAAACACCATATATTTT. Translation: CASSLLISGNTIYF. The chain employs TRBV19 and TRBJ1-3; D is unclear. The germline CDR1 and CDR2 sequences are LNHDA and SQIVND (reference sequence). V lost 5 bases, J lost 0 bases, and 8 bases lay in between. The CDR3 consists of 14 residues.

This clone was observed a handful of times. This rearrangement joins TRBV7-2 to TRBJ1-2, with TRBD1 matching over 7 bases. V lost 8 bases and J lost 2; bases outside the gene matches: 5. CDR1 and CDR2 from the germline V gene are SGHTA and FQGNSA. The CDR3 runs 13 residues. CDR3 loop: CASGSTGNYGYTF. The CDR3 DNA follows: TGTGCCAGCGGATCGACAGGGAACTATGGCTACACCTTC.

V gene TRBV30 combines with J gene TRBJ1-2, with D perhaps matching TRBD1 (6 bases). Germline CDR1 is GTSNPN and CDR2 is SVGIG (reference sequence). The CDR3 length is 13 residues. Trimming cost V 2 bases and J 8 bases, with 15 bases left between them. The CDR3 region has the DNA TGTGCCTGGAGTCTTAAGAGGGGGTTGGGCTACACCTTC. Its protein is CAWSLKRGLGYTF.

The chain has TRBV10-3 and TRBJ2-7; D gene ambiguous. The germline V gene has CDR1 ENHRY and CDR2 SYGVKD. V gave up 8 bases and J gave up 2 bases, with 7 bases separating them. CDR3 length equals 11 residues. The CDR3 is CAIGTAYEQYF. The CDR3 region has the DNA TGTGCCATCGGAACAGCCTACGAGCAGTACTTC.

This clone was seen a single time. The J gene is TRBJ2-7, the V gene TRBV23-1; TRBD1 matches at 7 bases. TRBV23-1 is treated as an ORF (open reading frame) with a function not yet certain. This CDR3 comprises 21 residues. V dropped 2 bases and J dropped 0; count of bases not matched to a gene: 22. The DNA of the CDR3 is TGCGCCAGCAGTCAACTCCCCCCACGACAGGGTAGGGAAACCAGCTCCTACGAGCAGTACTTC. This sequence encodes CASSQLPPRQGRETSSYEQYF.

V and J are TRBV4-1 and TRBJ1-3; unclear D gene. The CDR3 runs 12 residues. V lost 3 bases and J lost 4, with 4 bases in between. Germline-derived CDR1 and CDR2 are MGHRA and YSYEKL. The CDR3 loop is CASSHLGNTIYF. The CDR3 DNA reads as TGCGCCAGCAGCCATTTAGGAAACACCATATATTTT.

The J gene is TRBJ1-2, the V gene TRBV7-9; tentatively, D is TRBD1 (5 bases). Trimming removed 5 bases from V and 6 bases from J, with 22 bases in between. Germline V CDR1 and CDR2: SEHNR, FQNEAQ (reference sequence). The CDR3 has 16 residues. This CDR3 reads CASSPVRRGGKNGYTF. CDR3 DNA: TGTGCCAGCAGCCCCGTTCGGAGGGGAGGGAAGAATGGCTACACCTTC.

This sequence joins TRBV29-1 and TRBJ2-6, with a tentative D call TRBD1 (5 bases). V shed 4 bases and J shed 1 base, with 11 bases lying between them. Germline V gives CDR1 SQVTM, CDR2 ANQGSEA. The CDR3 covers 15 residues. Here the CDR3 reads CSVVPRESGANVLTF. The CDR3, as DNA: TGCAGCGTTGTTCCCAGGGAATCTGGGGCCAACGTCCTGACTTTC.

The CDR3, as DNA: TGTGCCAGCAGTCAGTTCTATAATTCACCCCTCCACTTT. Protein product: CASSQFYNSPLHF. The genes are TRBV27 and TRBJ1-6; D unresolved. CDR1 and CDR2 (germline): MNHEY, SMNVEV (reference sequence). Trimming pared 5 bases from V and 3 bases from J, leaving 5 bases between. The CDR3 is 13 residues long.

CDR3 in amino acids: CASSWGQGDGNTIYF. Written as DNA, the CDR3 is TGCGCCAGCAGTTGGGGACAGGGTGATGGAAACACCATATATTTT. The chain links TRBV5-1 to TRBJ1-3; 9 bases are shared with TRBD1. J gave up 3 bases and V 5 bases, and 6 bases lay outside the gene matches. This CDR3 is 15 amino acids long. The germline V gene encodes CDR1 SGHRS and CDR2 YFSETQ.

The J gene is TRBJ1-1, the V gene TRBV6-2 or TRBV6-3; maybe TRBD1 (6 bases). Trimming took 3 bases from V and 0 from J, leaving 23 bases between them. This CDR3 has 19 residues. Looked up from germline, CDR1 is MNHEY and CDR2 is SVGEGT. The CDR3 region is CASSYPPRTAHTLNTEAFF. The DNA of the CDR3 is TGTGCCAGCAGTTATCCCCCGCGGACAGCTCATACCCTGAACACTGAAGCTTTCTTT.

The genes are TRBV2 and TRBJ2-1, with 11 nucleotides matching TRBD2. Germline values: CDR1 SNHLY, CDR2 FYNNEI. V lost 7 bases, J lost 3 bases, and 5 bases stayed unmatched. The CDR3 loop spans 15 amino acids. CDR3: CASMTGTSGYNEQFF. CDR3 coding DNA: TGTGCCAGCATGACCGGGACTAGCGGCTACAATGAGCAGTTCTTC.